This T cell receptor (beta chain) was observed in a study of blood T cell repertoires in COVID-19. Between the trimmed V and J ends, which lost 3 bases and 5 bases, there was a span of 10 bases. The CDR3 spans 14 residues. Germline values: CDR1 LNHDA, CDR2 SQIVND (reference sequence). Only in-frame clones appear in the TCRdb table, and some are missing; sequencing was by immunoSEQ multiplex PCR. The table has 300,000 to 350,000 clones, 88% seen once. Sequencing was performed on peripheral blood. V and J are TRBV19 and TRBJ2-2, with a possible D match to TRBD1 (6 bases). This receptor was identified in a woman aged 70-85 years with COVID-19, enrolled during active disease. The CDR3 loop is CASSILGGTGELFF. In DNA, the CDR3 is TGTGCCAGTAGTATCCTAGGGGGAACCGGGGAGCTGTTTTTT.